The 3 T cell receptor beta chains below all came from one sample that was sequenced in a study of T-cell reconstitution after alpha-beta-depleted transplantation in children. Preparing the TCRbeta library involved the use of unique molecular identifiers. TCRdb processed the PCR reads anew with MiXCR; each CDR3 protein has one entry. This table has about a million distinct CDR3 sequences, about 29% appearing once. The sequencing used PBMCs, mostly from graft donor cells, collected 360 days after TCRalphabeta/CD19-depleted stem cell transplant. The receptor source for this set is a boy in the first two years of life who had a stem cell transplant for SCID, so the T cells may come from the graft donor.

This chain uses TRBV4-1 with TRBJ1-1; D is uncertain. This CDR3 region has 15 residues. Germline assignment: CDR1 MGHRA and CDR2 YSYEKL. Trimming took off 4 bases at V and 4 bases at J, with 16 bases between the two ends. CDR3 protein: CASSRDGPGGTEAFF. Written as DNA, the CDR3 is TGCGCCAGCAGCCGCGACGGTCCTGGAGGCACTGAAGCTTTCTTT.

CDR3 loop: CSAREALTGKETQYF. In DNA, the CDR3 is TGCAGTGCTAGAGAGGCCTTAACAGGGAAAGAGACCCAGTACTTC. The gene calls are TRBV20-1 and TRBJ2-5; perhaps TRBD1 as D (6 bases). This CDR3 is built from 15 residues. CDR1 and CDR2 from the germline V gene are DFQATT and SNEGSKA (reference sequence). Trimming left V 0 bases short and J 3 bases short, with 14 bases between.

The J gene is TRBJ2-7, the V gene TRBV15; 7 bases fit TRBD2. V was clipped by 3 bases and J by 5 bases; unmatched bases: 7. CDR1 and CDR2 from the germline V gene are LNHNV and YYDKDF (reference sequence). The CDR3 is made up of 14 amino acids. CDR3 residues: CATSSGLVPHEQYF. CDR3 bases: TGTGCCACCAGCAGCGGACTAGTCCCCCACGAGCAGTACTTC.